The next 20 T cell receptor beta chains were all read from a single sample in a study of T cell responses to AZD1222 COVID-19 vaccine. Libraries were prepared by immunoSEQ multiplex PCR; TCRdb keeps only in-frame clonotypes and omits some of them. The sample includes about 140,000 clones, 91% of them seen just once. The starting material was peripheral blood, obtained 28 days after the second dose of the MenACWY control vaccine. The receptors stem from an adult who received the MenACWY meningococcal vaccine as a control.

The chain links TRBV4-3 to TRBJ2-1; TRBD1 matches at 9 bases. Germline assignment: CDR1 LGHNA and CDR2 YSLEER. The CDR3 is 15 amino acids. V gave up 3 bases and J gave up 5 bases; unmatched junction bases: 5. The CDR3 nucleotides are TGCGCCAGCAGCCATGGGACAGGGAAGAACAATGAGCAGTTCTTC. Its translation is CASSHGTGKNNEQFF.

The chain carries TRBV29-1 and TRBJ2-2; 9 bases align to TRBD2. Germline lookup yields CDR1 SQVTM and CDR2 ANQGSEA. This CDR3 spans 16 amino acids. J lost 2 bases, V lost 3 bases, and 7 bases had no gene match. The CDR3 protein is CSVEGVAGANTGELFF. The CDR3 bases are TGCAGCGTTGAGGGGGTAGCGGGAGCTAACACCGGGGAGCTGTTTTTT.

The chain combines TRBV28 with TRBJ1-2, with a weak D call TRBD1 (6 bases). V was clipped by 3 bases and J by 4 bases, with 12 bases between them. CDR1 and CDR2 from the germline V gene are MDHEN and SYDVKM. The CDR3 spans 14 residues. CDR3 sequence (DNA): TGTGCCAGCAGTTTGACCCGGGGGCTCTATGGCTACACCTTC. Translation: CASSLTRGLYGYTF.

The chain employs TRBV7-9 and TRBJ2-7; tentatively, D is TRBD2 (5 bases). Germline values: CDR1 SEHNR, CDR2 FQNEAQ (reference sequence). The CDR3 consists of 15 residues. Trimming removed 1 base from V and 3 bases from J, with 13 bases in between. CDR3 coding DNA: TGTGCCAGCAGCTTAGTTACCGGAGGAGACTACGAGCAGTACTTC. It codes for CASSLVTGGDYEQYF.

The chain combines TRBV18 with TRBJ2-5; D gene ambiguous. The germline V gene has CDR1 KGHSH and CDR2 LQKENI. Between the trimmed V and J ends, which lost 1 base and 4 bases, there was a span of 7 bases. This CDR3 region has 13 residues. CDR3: CASSPRSRETQYF. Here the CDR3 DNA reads TGTGCCAGCTCACCACGATCACGAGAGACCCAGTACTTC.

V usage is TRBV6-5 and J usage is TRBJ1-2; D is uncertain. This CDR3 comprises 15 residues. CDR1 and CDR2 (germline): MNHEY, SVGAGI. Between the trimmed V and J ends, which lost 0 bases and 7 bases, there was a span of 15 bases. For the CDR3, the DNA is TGTGCCAGCAGTTACTCGATGGGCGGTCTCTCTGGCTACACCTTC. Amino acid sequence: CASSYSMGGLSGYTF.

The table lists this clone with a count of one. CDR3 in DNA: TGTGCCAGCAGCAAAGCAGGGGTCTTC. Its protein product is CASSKAGVF. The chain recombines TRBV21-1 with TRBJ2-4; the D call of TRBD1 is as the table states it, not checked on the DNA. TRBV21-1 is a pseudogene locus. This CDR3 contains 9 residues.

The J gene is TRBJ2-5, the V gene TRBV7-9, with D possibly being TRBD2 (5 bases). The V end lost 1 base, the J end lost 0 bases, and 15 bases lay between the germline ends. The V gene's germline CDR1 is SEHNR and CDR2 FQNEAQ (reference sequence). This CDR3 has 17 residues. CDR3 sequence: CASSLGVSGIHQETQYF. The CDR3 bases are TGTGCCAGCAGCTTAGGAGTGTCCGGGATCCACCAAGAGACCCAGTACTTC.

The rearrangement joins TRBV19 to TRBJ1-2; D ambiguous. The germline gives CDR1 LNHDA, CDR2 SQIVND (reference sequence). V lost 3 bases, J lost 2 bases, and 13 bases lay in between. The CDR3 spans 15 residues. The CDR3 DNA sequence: TGTGCCAGTAGTATGGTGGGAGAGCCAAACTATGGCTACACCTTC. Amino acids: CASSMVGEPNYGYTF.

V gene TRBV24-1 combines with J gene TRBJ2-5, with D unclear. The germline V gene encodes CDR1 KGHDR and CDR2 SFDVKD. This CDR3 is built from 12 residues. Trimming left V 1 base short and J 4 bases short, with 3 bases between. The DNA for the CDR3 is TGTGCCACCAGTGATTTTGGAGAGACCCAGTACTTC. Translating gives CATSDFGETQYF.

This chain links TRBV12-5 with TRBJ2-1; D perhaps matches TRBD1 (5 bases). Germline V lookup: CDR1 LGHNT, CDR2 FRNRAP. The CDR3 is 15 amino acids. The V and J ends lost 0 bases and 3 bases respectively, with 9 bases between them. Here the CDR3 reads CASGLVQVVYNEQFF. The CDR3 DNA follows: TGTGCTAGTGGTTTGGTACAGGTAGTCTACAATGAGCAGTTCTTC. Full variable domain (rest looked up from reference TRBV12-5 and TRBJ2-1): DARVTQTPRHKVTEMGQEVTMRCQPILGHNTVFWYRQTMMQGLELLAYFRNRAPLDDSGMPKDRFSAEMPDATLATLKIQPSEPRDSAVYFCASGLVQVVYNEQFFGPGTRLTVL.

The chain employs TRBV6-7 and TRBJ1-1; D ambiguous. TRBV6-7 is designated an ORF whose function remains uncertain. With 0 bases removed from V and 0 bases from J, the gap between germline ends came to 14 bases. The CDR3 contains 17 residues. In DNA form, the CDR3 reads TGTGCCAGCAGTTACTCGACCCCGCGGATCATGAACACTGAAGCTTTCTTT. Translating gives CASSYSTPRIMNTEAFF.

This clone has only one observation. This CDR3 reads CASSRDGSSYEQYF. In DNA, the CDR3 is TGTGCCAGCAGTCGGGACGGGAGCTCCTACGAGCAGTACTTC. The chain has TRBV6-5 and TRBJ2-7, with D maybe TRBD2 (6 bases). V was shortened by 5 bases and J by 0 bases, with 11 bases between the two germline ends. Germline V gene lookup returns CDR1 MNHEY and CDR2 SVGAGI. CDR3 size: 14 residues.

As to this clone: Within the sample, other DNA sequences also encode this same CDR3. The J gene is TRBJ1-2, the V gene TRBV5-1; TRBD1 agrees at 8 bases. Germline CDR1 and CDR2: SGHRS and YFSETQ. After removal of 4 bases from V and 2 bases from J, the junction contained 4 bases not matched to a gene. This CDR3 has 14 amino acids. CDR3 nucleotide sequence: TGCGCCAGCAGCGAGGACAGGGCAAACTATGGCTACACCTTC. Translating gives CASSEDRANYGYTF.

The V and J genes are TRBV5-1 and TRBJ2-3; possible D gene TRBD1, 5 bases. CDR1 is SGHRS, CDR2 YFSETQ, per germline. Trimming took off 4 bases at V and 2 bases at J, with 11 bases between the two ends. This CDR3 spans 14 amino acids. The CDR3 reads CASSPLTVTDTQYF. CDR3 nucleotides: TGCGCCAGCAGCCCACTGACAGTCACAGATACGCAGTATTTT.

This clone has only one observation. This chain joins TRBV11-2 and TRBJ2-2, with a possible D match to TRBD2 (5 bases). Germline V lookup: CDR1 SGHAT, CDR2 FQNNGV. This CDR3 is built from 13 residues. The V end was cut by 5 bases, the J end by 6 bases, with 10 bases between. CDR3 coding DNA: TGTGCCAGCAGCCACCCGGGGTCCGGGGAGCTGTTTTTT. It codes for CASSHPGSGELFF.

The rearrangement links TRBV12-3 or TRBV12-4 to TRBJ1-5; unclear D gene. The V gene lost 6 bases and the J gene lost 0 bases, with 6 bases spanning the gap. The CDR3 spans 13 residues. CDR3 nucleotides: TGTGCCAGCAGCACGAATAGCAATCAGCCCCAGCATTTT. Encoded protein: CASSTNSNQPQHF.

Here the CDR3 DNA reads TGTGCCAGTAGTATTGGACCCGGGACAGGGGGCACTGAAGCTTTCTTT. Translated, it gives CASSIGPGTGGTEAFF. The rearrangement links TRBV19 to TRBJ1-1; 11 bases agree with TRBD1. J gave up 4 bases and V 3 bases, and 7 bases lay outside the gene matches. The germline V gene has CDR1 LNHDA and CDR2 SQIVND (reference sequence). The CDR3 has 16 residues. Filled out from reference TRBV19 and TRBJ1-1, the complete variable domain reads DGGITQSPKYLFRKEGQNVTLSCEQNLNHDAMYWYRQDPGQGLRLIYYSQIVNDFQKGDIAEGYSVSREKKESFPLTVTSAQKNPTAFYLCASSIGPGTGGTEAFFGQGTRLTVV.

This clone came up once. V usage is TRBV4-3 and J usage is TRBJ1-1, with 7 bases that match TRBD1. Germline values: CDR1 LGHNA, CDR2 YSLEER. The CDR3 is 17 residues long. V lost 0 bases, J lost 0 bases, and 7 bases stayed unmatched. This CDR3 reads CASSQDQGQGVNTEAFF. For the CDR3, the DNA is TGCGCCAGCAGCCAAGATCAGGGGCAGGGGGTGAACACTGAAGCTTTCTTT.

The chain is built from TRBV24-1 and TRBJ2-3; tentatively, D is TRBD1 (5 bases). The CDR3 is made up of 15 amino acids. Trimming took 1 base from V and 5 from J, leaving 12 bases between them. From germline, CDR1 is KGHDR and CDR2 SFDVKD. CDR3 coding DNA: TGTGCCACCAGTGATTTACAAGGGGCAGGAGATACGCAGTATTTT. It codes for CATSDLQGAGDTQYF.